This TCR beta chain was identified during a study of cytomegalovirus exposure and HLA in healthy donors. As for the study in general: Per a later analysis, the roughly 680 first-cohort and approximately 120 validation repertoires shared one platform.

Using immunoSEQ multiplex PCR, the repertoire was profiled, and TCRdb retains in-frame clones only, with some absent. Of under 250,000 clones listed, 87% are singletons. Findings and limits, study-wide: Researchers counted 164 TCR beta chains as cytomegalovirus-associated. Later, an analysis found that TCR clusters from the first cohort tended to co-occur in the approximately 130 validation repertoires. Specific recognition of CMV antigens was confirmed in vitro for a few chains (all CMV-associated).

As regards this clone: What it binds is unknown.

Sequenced sample: PBMCs. The sequence was collected from a man aged 18 to 29 in good health and CMV-seronegative.

CDR3 bases: TGCGCCAGCAGCCAAGATCTCGTGCGGGGGGGGGCCTACAATGAGCAGTTCTTC. Its protein is CASSQDLVRGGAYNEQFF. The genes are TRBV4-3 and TRBJ2-1; 9 bases are shared with TRBD2. Germline CDR1 and CDR2: LGHNA and YSLEER. This CDR3 is built from 18 residues. The V gene end was trimmed by 0 bases and the J gene end by 2 bases; junction bases not matched to a gene: 8.